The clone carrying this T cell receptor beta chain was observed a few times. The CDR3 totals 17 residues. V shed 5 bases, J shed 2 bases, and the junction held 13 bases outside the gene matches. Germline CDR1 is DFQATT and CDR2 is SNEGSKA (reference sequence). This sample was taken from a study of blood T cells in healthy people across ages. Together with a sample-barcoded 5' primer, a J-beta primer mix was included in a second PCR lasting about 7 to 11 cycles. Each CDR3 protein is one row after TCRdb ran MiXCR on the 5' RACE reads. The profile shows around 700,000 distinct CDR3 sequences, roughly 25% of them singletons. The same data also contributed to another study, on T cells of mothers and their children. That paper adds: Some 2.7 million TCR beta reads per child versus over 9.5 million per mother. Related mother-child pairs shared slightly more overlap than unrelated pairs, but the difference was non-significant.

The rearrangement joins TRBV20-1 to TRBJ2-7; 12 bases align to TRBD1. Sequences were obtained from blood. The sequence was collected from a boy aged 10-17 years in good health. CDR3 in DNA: TGCAGTGCTGGAGCCGGGACAGGGGGCCTGGCACCCTACGAGCAGTACTTC. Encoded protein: CSAGAGTGGLAPYEQYF.